This T cell receptor beta chain comes out of a study of T-cell reconstitution after alpha-beta-depleted transplantation in children. V was pared by 6 bases and J by 3 bases, with 16 bases of the junction left unmatched. The CDR3 is made up of 18 amino acids. Looked up from germline, CDR1 is LGHDT and CDR2 is YNNKEL (reference sequence). A TCRbeta library incorporating unique molecular identifiers was prepared. TCRdb redid the calling of the PCR reads with MiXCR, one entry per CDR3 protein. The sample has about 470,000 distinct CDR3 sequences, 43% seen once. The study's findings and limits: Newly produced T cells mostly provided counts and TCRbeta diversity after one year, as hyperexpanded clones declined. Day-60 TCRbeta diversity that was high in some patients was derived from surviving recipient T cells and thymic progenitors.

Details on this clonotype: Its antigen is still unknown.

The sequencing here drew on PBMCs, taken before TCRalphabeta/CD19-depleted stem cell transplant. V is TRBV3-1 and J is TRBJ2-7; 11 bases line up with TRBD1. This receptor was taken from a girl aged 2 to 10 with aplastic anemia, due to receive a stem cell transplant. CDR3 loop: CASRRGTGGISGHYEQYF. CDR3 nucleotide sequence: TGTGCCAGCAGGCGCGGGACAGGGGGGATCAGCGGACACTACGAGCAGTACTTC.